This TCR beta chain was obtained from a study of vaccination effects on CD4 cells after COVID-19. Study context: As their vaccination, participants received two doses of either BNT162b2 or mRNA-1273.

V lost 0 bases and J lost 5, with 10 bases in between. Germline V gene data show CDR1 as SGHRS and CDR2 as YFSETQ. This CDR3 region has 14 residues. Notes on the study in general: The study enrolled few convalescent patients and sampled no early post-infection timepoints.

Sequencing followed a ViraFEST assay step that expanded antigen-specific CD4+ T cells with viral peptide pools. Researchers isolated CD4+ T cells once roughly nine days of culture had elapsed. Nucleocapsid antibodies were negative in the vaccine recipients, who had never had SARS-CoV-2 infection. Cultures used fewer than 2.5 million PBMC per well, roughly 11 IU/ml IL-2 and 10 ug/ml peptides. Half the medium was swapped for IL-2 medium on days 3 and 7. Here immunoSEQ multiplex PCR was the method, and the copy in TCRdb shows in-frame clones only, minus some. The sample has fewer than 70,000 clones, roughly 80% seen once. The sample holds one count of this clone. As yet, its antigen is unknown.

This receptor was identified in a human donor who received a COVID-19 vaccine. The chain has TRBV5-1 and TRBJ2-3; D is unclear. The starting material was CD4+ T cells from PBMCs cultured with SARS-CoV-2 spike peptides, obtained before COVID-19 vaccination. The DNA for the CDR3 is TGCGCCAGCAGCTTGGAAAGGGTACAAGATACGCAGTATTTT. The encoded protein is CASSLERVQDTQYF.